The T cell receptor (beta chain) described here comes from a study of blood T cell repertoires in COVID-19. Authors' processing steps: Amplification of reference gene primers provided the estimated nucleated cell counts. The assay was immunoSEQ multiplex PCR, and TCRdb's table has in-frame clones only and misses some. For V, J and clone size, that table is used; D and trimming come from the DNA. The repertoire holds 200,000 to 250,000 clones, with roughly 90% as singletons. The sequencing input was PBMCs or T cells enriched from blood (not recorded which). The TCR was taken from a woman aged 30 to 39 who had recovered from COVID-19.

The CDR3 loop reads CASSREGPNYGYTF. For the CDR3, the DNA is TGTGCCAGCTCACGGGAGGGCCCTAACTATGGCTACACCTTC. The rearrangement joins TRBV18 to TRBJ1-2, with D hard to call. The CDR3 runs 14 residues. CDR1 is KGHSH, CDR2 LQKENI, per germline. V shed 4 bases and J shed 0 bases, with 9 bases lying between them. Complete variable domain (other parts from reference TRBV18 and TRBJ1-2): NAGVMQNPRHLVRRRGQEARLRCSPMKGHSHVYWYRQLPEEGLKFMVYLQKENIIDESGMPKERFSAEFPKEGPSILRIQQVVRGDSAAYFCASSREGPNYGYTFGSGTRLTVV.